This TCR beta chain was sequenced during a study of metastatic and nonmetastatic thyroid tumors. Study-wide background: Repertoires from malignant and benign thyroid patients were compared across blood and tumor or nodule tissue.

Trimming removed 3 bases from V and 3 bases from J; junction bases left unmatched: 5. The length of the CDR3 is 14 residues. Germline-derived CDR1 and CDR2 are SGHNT and YYREEE (reference sequence). The entire patient cohort was treatment-naive prior to thyroid surgery. This clone has a handful of counts. TCRdb re-analyzed the PCR reads using MiXCR. The data show tens of thousands of clones, with 24% seen just once and more than 3% held by the top ten. The sequence was obtained from a male donor with papillary thyroid cancer or a benign thyroid nodule (not recorded which). Some clones in this sample may be carry-over from other donors' samples. This chain connects TRBV5-4 to TRBJ2-7; 8 bases fit TRBD1. The sequencing sample was made of blood. CDR3 residues: CASSSKTGDYEQYF. DNA of the CDR3: TGTGCCAGCAGCTCAAAGACAGGGGACTACGAGCAGTACTTC.